This entry lists 13 T cell receptor beta chains sequenced from one sample in a study of shared clonotypes between healthy human individuals. Assay: immunoSEQ multiplex PCR; the TCRdb copy retains only in-frame clones and omits some. The repertoire includes about 500,000 clones, roughly 80% of them detected once, and more than 10% sits in the top ten. Sequenced sample: PBMCs. The receptors were gathered from a woman between 40 and 55 years old in good health. Some clones in this sample may be carry-over from other donors' samples.

V and J are TRBV7-9 and TRBJ1-2; the D gene is possibly TRBD1 (6 bases). Germline values: CDR1 SEHNR, CDR2 FQNEAQ (reference sequence). The length of the CDR3 is 12 residues. The V gene lost 4 bases and the J gene lost 4 bases, with 7 bases spanning the gap. As DNA, the CDR3 is TGTGCCAGCAGCTCACAGGGCTATGGCTACACCTTC. Translated: CASSSQGYGYTF.

The chain combines TRBV7-7 with TRBJ2-2; a possible D gene is TRBD1 (5 bases). Germline lookup yields CDR1 SSHAT and CDR2 FNYEAQ (reference sequence). The germline V and J ends were trimmed by 0 bases and 3 bases, with 8 bases remaining between them. The CDR3 extends over 15 amino acids. CDR3 in amino acids: CASSLAGADTGELFF. The CDR3 region has the DNA TGTGCCAGCAGCTTAGCAGGGGCGGACACCGGGGAGCTGTTTTTT.

The V gene is TRBV28, the J gene TRBJ2-1; 10 bases match TRBD2. Germline CDR1 MDHEN, CDR2 SYDVKM. V dropped 5 bases and J dropped 8; count of bases not matched to a gene: 15. CDR3 size: 17 residues. CDR3 residues: CASSPREASGSIDEQFF. As DNA, the CDR3 is TGTGCCAGCAGTCCCCGGGAGGCTAGCGGGAGTATAGATGAGCAGTTCTTC.

This chain uses TRBV7-8 with TRBJ2-5, with 7 bases identical to TRBD1. The V gene's germline CDR1 is SGHVS and CDR2 FQNEAQ. This CDR3 contains 13 residues. Losses at the gene ends were 5 bases for V and 2 bases for J; bases not matched to a gene: 2. Here the CDR3 reads CASSKDRQETQYF. DNA of the CDR3: TGTGCCAGCAGCAAGGACAGGCAAGAGACCCAGTACTTC.

In this sample, this clone turned up once. The chain joins TRBV29-1 to TRBJ2-4; the D gene could be TRBD1 or TRBD2 (6 bases each). Looked up from germline, CDR1 is SQVTM and CDR2 is ANQGSEA. Trimming took 0 bases from V and 1 from J, leaving 16 bases between them. CDR3 length: 17 residues. CDR3 in DNA: TGCAGCGTTGAAGATCTGGGAAGGGGGGTGGCCAAAAACATTCAGTACTTC. It yields the protein CSVEDLGRGVAKNIQYF.

This clone was observed at least ten times. The chain employs TRBV28 and TRBJ1-2; D gene uncertain. This CDR3 spans 13 amino acids. The germline gives CDR1 MDHEN, CDR2 SYDVKM. The V end lost 3 bases, the J end lost 8 bases, and 13 bases lay between the germline ends. This chain's CDR3 is CASSFEASGGYTF. CDR3 DNA: TGTGCCAGCAGTTTTGAGGCTTCCGGGGGCTACACCTTC.

The genes are TRBV5-4 and TRBJ2-1, with D unclear. The V and J ends lost 1 base and 8 bases respectively, with 7 bases between them. There are 12 residues in the CDR3. Per the germline V gene, CDR1 is SGHNT and CDR2 is YYREEE (reference sequence). CDR3 in amino acids: CASSLPAHEQFF. CDR3 bases: TGTGCCAGCAGCTTGCCTGCCCATGAGCAGTTCTTC. Full variable domain (outside the CDR3, taken from reference TRBV5-4 and TRBJ2-1): ETGVTQSPTHLIKTRGQQVTLRCSSQSGHNTVSWYQQALGQGPQFIFQYYREEENGRGNFPPRFSGLQFPNYSSELNVNALELDDSALYLCASSLPAHEQFFGPGTRLTVL.

A word on this clone: The same CDR3 is also encoded by other DNA sequences in this sample. The rearrangement joins TRBV11-2 to TRBJ2-7, with 13 bases identical to TRBD2. Germline loops: CDR1 SGHAT, CDR2 FQNNGV. The CDR3 covers 15 residues. V gave up 3 bases and J gave up 4 bases; unmatched junction bases: 3. The CDR3: CASSLGTSGTYEQYF. In DNA form, the CDR3 reads TGTGCCAGCAGCTTGGGGACTAGCGGGACATACGAGCAGTACTTC. Looking up the rest from reference TRBV11-2 and TRBJ2-7 gives the full variable domain: EAGVAQSPRYKIIEKRQSVAFWCNPISGHATLYWYQQILGQGPKLLIQFQNNGVVDDSQLPKDRFSAERLKGVDSTLKIQPAKLEDSAVYLCASSLGTSGTYEQYFGPGTRLTVT.

The table lists this clone with a count of one. The rearrangement links TRBV18 to TRBJ2-7; 8 nucleotides match TRBD2. Germline CDR1 and CDR2: KGHSH and LQKENI. This CDR3 has 13 residues. With 6 bases clipped from V and 6 bases from J, the junction kept 7 bases outside the gene matches. The CDR3 spells CASSQGLASEQYF. DNA for the CDR3: TGTGCCAGCTCGCAAGGACTAGCAAGCGAGCAGTACTTC.

Concerning this clone: At one end, the junction sequence differs from germline, possibly due to a read error. V is TRBV28 and J is TRBJ2-5; 10 bases match TRBD1. The V gene's germline CDR1 is MDHEN and CDR2 SYDVKM. CDR3 length: 14 residues. CDR3 amino acids: CARRGGTGVETQYF. CDR3 DNA sequence: TGTGCCCGCAGGGGGGGGACAGGGGTGGAGACCCAGTACTTC.

As concerns this clone: Germline and junction disagree at one end, which may indicate a read error. V is TRBV29-1 and J is TRBJ2-7; 9 bases line up with TRBD1. CDR1 and CDR2 (germline): SQVTM, ANQGSEA. CDR3 length equals 16 residues. DNA of the CDR3: TGCAGCGTTGAAGGGGGGCCGGGACAGGGCACCTACGGGCAGTACTTC. It is translated as CSVEGGPGQGTYGQYF.

This rearrangement joins TRBV30 to TRBJ2-7; D might be TRBD2 (6 bases). The CDR3 has 13 residues. Between the trimmed V and J ends, which lost 8 bases and 2 bases, there was a span of 16 bases. The germline CDR1 and CDR2 sequences are GTSNPN and SVGIG (reference sequence). The CDR3 bases are TGTGCCGGAGGGGTGGCAGAAACCTACGAGCAGTACTTC. Residues: CAGGVAETYEQYF.

This clone has a handful of counts. The chain carries TRBV7-3 and TRBJ2-1; possibly TRBD2 for D (6 bases). The V gene lost 1 base and the J gene lost 0 bases, with 16 bases spanning the gap. Looked up from germline, CDR1 is SGHTA and CDR2 is FQGTGA. This CDR3 contains 18 residues. This CDR3 reads CASSLNPAGTPSYNEQFF. The CDR3 DNA is TGTGCCAGCAGCTTAAACCCAGCGGGTACCCCCTCCTACAATGAGCAGTTCTTC.